Shown below are 32 T cell receptor beta chains from a single sample sequenced in a study of OX40 agonist ivuxolimab in advanced cancers. The table came from immunoSEQ multiplex PCR; TCRdb's copy has only in-frame clones and leaves some out. The table lists about 84,000 clones, approximately 88% of them singletons. The input for sequencing was CD4+ or CD8+ T cells sorted from blood, taken in a trial of the OX40 agonist ivuxolimab. The source is an adult with an advanced solid tumor such as melanoma, head and neck, liver or kidney cancer.

The chain links TRBV7-6 to TRBJ1-2; D is unresolved. Germline V lookup: CDR1 SGHVS, CDR2 FNYEAQ. V lost 4 bases to trimming and J lost 4 bases, with 19 bases between them. This CDR3 is 16 amino acids long. The CDR3 region has the DNA TGTGCCAGCAGCTCTGGAACGACCCCCCCCGGCTATGGCTACACCTTC. This codes for CASSSGTTPPGYGYTF.

The chain uses TRBV10-3 and TRBJ2-6; weak D call: TRBD2 (5 bases). The CDR3 extends over 14 amino acids. Germline V gene data show CDR1 as ENHRY and CDR2 as SYGVKD. V gave up 6 bases and J gave up 7 bases, with 13 bases separating them. CDR3: CAIRNSTGANVLTF. DNA for the CDR3: TGTGCCATCAGGAACTCCACGGGAGCCAACGTCCTGACTTTC.

This clone showed up just once. The rearrangement links TRBV5-6 to TRBJ1-1, with D uncertain. V lost 5 bases, J lost 3 bases, and 11 bases lay in between. Germline CDR1 SGHDT, CDR2 YYEEEE. The CDR3 sequence is 13 residues long. The CDR3: CASSSAGYTEAFF. The CDR3 nucleotides are TGTGCCAGCAGTTCCGCCGGGTACACTGAAGCTTTCTTT.

The V call is TRBV6-6, the J call TRBJ1-1; D may be TRBD1 (6 bases). The CDR3 length is 12 residues. Germline CDR1 is MNHNY and CDR2 is SVGAGI (reference sequence). Trimming removed 6 bases at V and 3 bases at J, with 8 bases between. The CDR3 DNA reads as TGTGCCAGCAGCAGACAGGACACTGAAGCTTTCTTT. It yields the protein CASSRQDTEAFF.

Details on this clone: This CDR3 fails to terminate in the conserved phenylalanine or tryptophan, so it likely reflects a read error. Because the CDR3's place on the DNA is in doubt, the DNA is left out and the CDR3 is given as listed by TCRdb. The chain uses TRBV3-2 and TRBJ1-1. TRBV3-2 is marked as a pseudogene. Including both end residues, the CDR3 is 8 amino acids long. This chain's CDR3 is CASSQDGR.

J is TRBJ2-2 and V is TRBV27, with D possibly matching TRBD2 (5 bases). Trimming pared 0 bases from V and 6 bases from J, leaving 14 bases between. Germline V lookup: CDR1 MNHEY, CDR2 SMNVEV (reference sequence). CDR3 length: 16 residues. The CDR3 loop reads CASSLSIWTEAGELFF. The CDR3 DNA sequence: TGTGCCAGCAGTTTATCGATATGGACGGAGGCCGGGGAGCTGTTTTTT.

The chain links TRBV9 to TRBJ2-1; D unclear. V was trimmed by 0 bases and J by 6 bases, leaving 13 bases between them. Germline V gives CDR1 SGDLS, CDR2 YYNGEE. The CDR3 length is 15 residues. CDR3 coding DNA: TGTGCCAGCAGCGTAGGGCCTTCACTCGGCAATGAGCAGTTCTTC. Residues: CASSVGPSLGNEQFF.

This clone was counted at least ten times. The chain is built from TRBV11-2 and TRBJ2-1; D not certain. Trimming took 5 bases from V and 9 from J, leaving 8 bases between them. Germline values: CDR1 SGHAT, CDR2 FQNNGV. The CDR3 sequence is 11 residues long. This CDR3 reads CASSPEGEQFF. The CDR3 bases are TGTGCCAGCAGCCCTGAAGGTGAGCAGTTCTTC.

The V call is TRBV6-6, the J call TRBJ2-2, with 7 bases fitting TRBD1. Germline V gene data show CDR1 as MNHNY and CDR2 as SVGAGI (reference sequence). The CDR3 runs to 14 residues. J was trimmed by 3 bases and V by 7 bases; bases with no gene match: 5. The CDR3 bases are TGTGCCAGCACAGGACAGGTGGACACCGGGGAGCTGTTTTTT. Encoded protein: CASTGQVDTGELFF.

V is TRBV10-3 and J is TRBJ2-7; D perhaps matches TRBD2 (5 bases). The CDR3 is 15 residues long. CDR1 and CDR2 from the germline V gene are ENHRY and SYGVKD. Trimming removed 6 bases from V and 2 bases from J, with 17 bases in between. The CDR3 sequence is CAIRTGQAGPYEQYF. For the CDR3, the DNA is TGTGCCATCAGGACTGGTCAGGCGGGTCCCTACGAGCAGTACTTC.

This chain connects TRBV25-1 to TRBJ2-3; the D is unclear. CDR1 and CDR2 from the germline V gene are MGHDK and SYGVNS. V shed 4 bases and J shed 5 bases, with 7 bases lying between them. The CDR3 runs to 12 residues. CDR3 bases: TGTGCCAGCAGTGCTAGAAGAGATACGCAGTATTTT. Its translation: CASSARRDTQYF.

The CDR3 bases are TGTGCCAGCAGCTTAATGCCGACAGGGCCAGGCAATGAGCAGTTCTTC. Protein sequence: CASSLMPTGPGNEQFF. J is TRBJ2-1 and V is TRBV7-3; 7 nucleotides match TRBD1. The germline V gene encodes CDR1 SGHTA and CDR2 FQGTGA. V shed 1 base, J shed 6 bases, and the junction held 9 bases outside the gene matches. This CDR3 spans 16 amino acids.

The chain carries TRBV7-2 and TRBJ1-5; D ambiguous. The germline CDR1 and CDR2 sequences are SGHTA and FQGNSA. The V and J ends lost 0 bases and 0 bases respectively, with 0 bases between them. CDR3 size: 13 residues. The CDR3 loop reads CASSLASNQPQHF. The CDR3 DNA reads as TGTGCCAGCAGCTTAGCTAGCAATCAGCCCCAGCATTTT.

The chain recombines TRBV19 with TRBJ1-1, with TRBD1 matching over 7 bases. With 6 bases clipped from V and 8 bases from J, the junction kept 12 bases outside the gene matches. Germline V gene lookup returns CDR1 LNHDA and CDR2 SQIVND (reference sequence). The CDR3 runs 14 residues. CDR3 DNA: TGTGCCAGTAGGGTCACCCCCACAGGGGCAGAAGCTTTCTTT. Its protein product is CASRVTPTGAEAFF. Variable domain in full (rest from reference TRBV19 and TRBJ1-1): DGGITQSPKYLFRKEGQNVTLSCEQNLNHDAMYWYRQDPGQGLRLIYYSQIVNDFQKGDIAEGYSVSREKKESFPLTVTSAQKNPTAFYLCASRVTPTGAEAFFGQGTRLTVV.

As DNA, the CDR3 is TGTGCCAGCAGCCCTGGTGAGGTAGGCTCCTACAATGAGCAGTTCTTC. It yields the protein CASSPGEVGSYNEQFF. The chain couples TRBV4-2 to TRBJ2-1; D not resolved. Germline V CDR1 and CDR2: LGHNA, YNFKEQ. This CDR3 is built from 16 residues. Trimming cost V 4 bases and J 0 bases, with 13 bases left between them.

This chain joins TRBV9 and TRBJ2-1; D tentatively fits TRBD1 or TRBD2 (6 bases each). The CDR3 totals 17 residues. Germline V gene data show CDR1 as SGDLS and CDR2 as YYNGEE. Trimming removed 4 bases at V and 0 bases at J, with 17 bases between. The CDR3 reads CASSKFGGRRSYNEQFF. The CDR3 DNA is TGTGCCAGCAGCAAGTTCGGGGGCCGTCGCTCCTACAATGAGCAGTTCTTC. The full variable domain, rest sourced from reference TRBV9 and TRBJ2-1, is DSGVTQTPKHLITATGQRVTLRCSPRSGDLSVYWYQQSLDQGLQFLIQYYNGEERAKGNILERFSAQQFPDLHSELNLSSLELGDSALYFCASSKFGGRRSYNEQFFGPGTRLTVL.

This clone was observed a handful of times. The CDR3 region has the DNA TGTGCCAGCAGTCCCCTAGGGACAGGGGACAGGGAGACCCAGTACTTC. This codes for CASSPLGTGDRETQYF. V is TRBV27 and J is TRBJ2-5; 10 bases align to TRBD1. From germline, CDR1 is MNHEY and CDR2 SMNVEV (reference sequence). The trim removed 5 bases at V and 5 bases at J, leaving 11 bases unmatched. CDR3 size: 16 residues.

This rearrangement joins TRBV6-1 to TRBJ1-3; D gene ambiguous. Germline V CDR1 and CDR2: MNHNS, SASEGT. The CDR3 length is 15 residues. V was pared by 0 bases and J by 0 bases, with 6 bases between. The CDR3 coding sequence is TGTGCCAGCAGTGAAGCGTATCTCTCTGGAAACACCATATATTTT. Its translation is CASSEAYLSGNTIYF.

CDR3 loop: CASSRQAYGYTF. CDR3 bases: TGTGCCAGCAGTAGACAGGCGTATGGCTACACCTTC. The genes are TRBV2 and TRBJ1-2, with D maybe TRBD1 (6 bases). Trimming left V 5 bases short and J 5 bases short, with 9 bases between. The germline V gene has CDR1 SNHLY and CDR2 FYNNEI. The CDR3 extends over 12 amino acids.

This clone was detected once. The CDR3 DNA is TGTGCCAGCAGCCCTCAGGTTATCTCCTACAATGAGCAGTTCTTC. Its protein is CASSPQVISYNEQFF. This chain uses TRBV7-3 with TRBJ2-1; D unclear. The length of the CDR3 is 15 residues. The germline V gene has CDR1 SGHTA and CDR2 FQGTGA. V was clipped by 5 bases and J by 0 bases, with 11 bases between them.

CDR3 amino acids: CASSQSGGFSPLHF. In DNA, the CDR3 is TGTGCCAGCAGCCAGTCAGGGGGTTTTTCACCCCTCCACTTT. The rearrangement joins TRBV16 to TRBJ1-6, with TRBD1 matching 7 bases. Germline CDR1 is KGHSY and CDR2 is FQNENV. This CDR3 comprises 14 residues. V lost 3 bases and J lost 9; bases outside the gene matches: 5.

The rearrangement links TRBV10-2 to TRBJ2-3; maybe TRBD2 (6 bases). Trimming pared 2 bases from V and 2 bases from J, leaving 8 bases between. Germline CDR1 is WSHSY and CDR2 is SAAADI. The CDR3 loop spans 14 amino acids. The CDR3 DNA follows: TGCGCCAGCAGTGAGGGGGGGTCCACAGATACGCAGTATTTT. Encoded protein: CASSEGGSTDTQYF.

CDR3 loop: CASSQYTSGNTIYF. In DNA form, the CDR3 reads TGCGCCAGCAGCCAGTACACCTCTGGAAACACCATATATTTT. The rearrangement joins TRBV4-1 to TRBJ1-3; D not resolved. V was cut by 3 bases and J by 0 bases, with 6 bases left in between. The CDR3 length is 14 residues. Looked up from germline, CDR1 is MGHRA and CDR2 is YSYEKL.

V gene TRBV5-1 combines with J gene TRBJ1-4; D may be TRBD1 (5 bases). CDR1 and CDR2 (germline): SGHRS, YFSETQ. Trimming shortened V by 5 bases and J by 0 bases, and 11 bases separated the two germline ends. The CDR3 loop spans 15 amino acids. In DNA form, the CDR3 reads TGCGCCAGCAGTCGAACAGGAGCAACTAATGAAAAACTGTTTTTT. Its protein product is CASSRTGATNEKLFF.

This chain links TRBV5-1 with TRBJ1-4, with 8 nucleotides matching TRBD1. J was trimmed by 2 bases and V by 3 bases; bases with no gene match: 6. This CDR3 has 16 amino acids. The germline gives CDR1 SGHRS, CDR2 YFSETQ. The CDR3 sequence: CASSYQGAHTNEKLFF. The CDR3 DNA follows: TGCGCCAGCAGCTACCAGGGGGCGCATACTAATGAAAAACTGTTTTTT.

The gene calls are TRBV2 and TRBJ2-3; the D gene is possibly TRBD1 (5 bases). V was pared by 7 bases and J by 3 bases, with 11 bases between. CDR1 SNHLY and CDR2 FYNNEI come from the germline V gene. CDR3 size: 13 residues. The CDR3 loop is CASNGQGTDTQYF. The CDR3 DNA sequence: TGTGCCAGCAACGGGCAGGGTACAGATACGCAGTATTTT.

V and J are TRBV7-2 and TRBJ1-2; 7 bases are a match to TRBD1. The junction had 11 bases not matched to a gene; V was cut back by 3 bases and J by 7 bases. The CDR3 has 15 residues. The germline V gene encodes CDR1 SGHTA and CDR2 FQGNSA. Here the CDR3 DNA reads TGTGCCAGCAGCTTCACAGGGGCCGCACCCAGTGGCTACACCTTC. It specifies CASSFTGAAPSGYTF.

The chain employs TRBV10-1 and TRBJ2-7; D gene uncertain. This CDR3 spans 11 amino acids. Trimming pared 5 bases from V and 6 bases from J, leaving 8 bases between. CDR1 is WNHNN, CDR2 SYGVQD, per germline (reference sequence). CDR3: CASSPTAEQYF. CDR3 sequence (DNA): TGCGCCAGCAGTCCCACTGCCGAGCAGTACTTC.

The CDR3 nucleotides read TGCGCCAGCACTCAACGGTGGGGGGGTACTGGGGAGCTGTTTTTT. Its translation: CASTQRWGGTGELFF. The chain employs TRBV10-1 and TRBJ2-2, with 7 bases fitting TRBD2. The CDR3 extends over 15 amino acids. The V and J ends lost 7 bases and 8 bases, in that order; junction bases with no gene match: 13. The germline gives CDR1 WNHNN, CDR2 SYGVQD (reference sequence).

The chain uses TRBV7-9 and TRBJ1-5; 10 nucleotides match TRBD1. CDR3 length: 16 amino acids. Trimming at V came to 4 bases and at J to 6 bases, leaving 9 bases not matched to a gene. CDR1 is SEHNR and CDR2 is FQNEAQ in the germline V gene (reference sequence). The DNA of the CDR3 is TGTGCCAGCAGCTATGGGGGGGACAGGGGCTTTCAGCCCCAGCATTTT. This sequence encodes CASSYGGDRGFQPQHF.

This clone has only one observation. The chain links TRBV4-2 to TRBJ2-1; 9 bases are shared with TRBD2. J gave up 6 bases and V 4 bases, and 7 bases lay outside the gene matches. The CDR3 runs 15 residues. Germline CDR1 reads LGHNA; CDR2 reads YNFKEQ. The CDR3 DNA is TGTGCCAGCAGCCCCCTAGCGGGGCTTGCCAATGAGCAGTTCTTC. It specifies CASSPLAGLANEQFF.

V and J are TRBV6-5 and TRBJ1-1, with TRBD1 matching over 10 bases. The CDR3 is 14 residues long. Germline CDR1 MNHEY, CDR2 SVGAGI. V was clipped by 5 bases and J by 5 bases; unmatched bases: 5. The CDR3 loop is CASSDRGPATEAFF. The CDR3 bases are TGTGCCAGCAGTGACAGGGGGCCAGCAACTGAAGCTTTCTTT.